The entry below gives a single TCR beta chain sequence along with its context. Its antigen remains unidentified. The diagnosis combined clinical symptoms, thyroxine, TRAb, thyroid ultrasound and orbital computed tomography scans. As the starting material, over 9.5 ml of fresh peripheral blood yielded the PBMCs. This entry belongs to a study of Graves' ophthalmopathy and Graves' hyperthyroidism. Study-wide context: Peripheral blood (taken before any treatment) was collected at initial diagnosis.

V lost 4 bases to trimming and J lost 8 bases, with 24 bases between them. This CDR3 has 18 residues. Germline CDR1 and CDR2: MDHEN and SYDVKM. General observations from the study: In blood appeared most of the expanded thyroid clonotypes whose frequency exceeded 0.001.

RNA served as the template for amplifying TCR beta CDR3 regions. Following a first-round RT-PCR that used HTBI primers, a second-round multiplex PCR was carried out. TCRdb processed the multiplex PCR reads anew with MiXCR; each CDR3 protein has one entry. The table includes under 800,000 distinct CDR3 sequences, 20% to 25% detected once. The rearrangement uses TRBV28 and TRBJ1-6; possibly TRBD1 for D (5 bases). Sequenced material: peripheral blood. This sequence was found in a young woman with stable Graves' hyperthyroidism. Some clones in this sample may be carry-over from other donors' samples. CDR3 nucleotides: TGTGCCAGCAGTTCATCCCCAGGGCTGGGAACATTCGATTCACCCCTCCACTTT. It is translated as CASSSSPGLGTFDSPLHF.